This TCR beta chain was observed in a study of cytomegalovirus exposure and HLA in healthy donors. Study-level points and caveats: According to a later analysis, most TCR beta chains associated with CMV appeared HLA-restricted.

Both 60 Vbeta primers and 13 Jbeta primers went into the PCR. Produced via immunoSEQ multiplex PCR; TCRdb's table is partial and in-frame only. The sample yields some 150,000 clones, roughly 78% seen once. Only one count was recorded for this clone. Antigen specificity is unknown. Donors were ostensibly healthy at sampling, although undocumented immune exposures were probable. Germline loops: CDR1 SNHLY, CDR2 FYNNEI. Trimming left V 5 bases short and J 2 bases short, with 9 bases between. This CDR3 has 13 residues. This sequence joins TRBV2 and TRBJ1-2; tentative D call: TRBD1 (6 bases). The specimen was PBMCs. The clonotype originates from a man aged 18 to 30 in good health and CMV-seropositive. The chain's CDR3 is CASSYTGNYGYTF. Written as DNA, the CDR3 is TGTGCCAGCAGTTATACAGGGAACTATGGCTACACCTTC.